This T cell receptor beta chain was identified in a study of CD8 T cells in ankylosing spondylitis. This clonotype was recorded many times. V lost 5 bases to trimming and J lost 0 bases, with 23 bases between them. CDR3 length: 18 residues. Germline V gene data show CDR1 as DFQATT and CDR2 as SNEGSKA (reference sequence). TCRdb used MiXCR to reprocess the 5' RACE reads, holding one entry per CDR3 protein. The sample lists approximately 240,000 distinct CDR3 sequences, over 9.5% occurring once. The rearrangement uses TRBV20-1 and TRBJ2-4; a weak D match, TRBD2 (5 bases). The specimen sequenced was blood, either unsorted or a sorted T cell fraction (not recorded which). The source is a male donor with ankylosing spondylitis or in good health (not recorded which). The CDR3 nucleotides read TGCAGTGCTCGGACTGCCACTACCCTTTCACTAGCCAAAAACATTCAGTACTTC. Its translation is CSARTATTLSLAKNIQYF.